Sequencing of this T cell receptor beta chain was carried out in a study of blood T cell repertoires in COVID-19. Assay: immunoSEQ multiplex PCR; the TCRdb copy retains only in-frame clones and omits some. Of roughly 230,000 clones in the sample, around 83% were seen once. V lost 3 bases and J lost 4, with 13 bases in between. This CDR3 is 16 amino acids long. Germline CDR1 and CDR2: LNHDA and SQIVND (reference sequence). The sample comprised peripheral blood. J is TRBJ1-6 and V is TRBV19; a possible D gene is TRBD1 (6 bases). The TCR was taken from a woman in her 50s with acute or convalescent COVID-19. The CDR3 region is CASSIARTAYNSPLHF. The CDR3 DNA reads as TGTGCCAGTAGTATTGCGCGGACAGCGTATAATTCACCCCTCCACTTT.